These 27 T cell receptor beta chains were sequenced from one sample in a study of blood T cells in healthy people across ages. Next came a second PCR, run for about 6 to 12 cycles, which used a sample-barcoded 5' primer along with a J-beta primer mix. TCRdb called the 5' RACE reads again in MiXCR, with one record for every CDR3 protein. The sample holds 700,000 to 850,000 distinct CDR3 sequences; 53% are singletons and the top ten take under 50%. The source material was blood. Every receptor here comes from a man at least 80 years old in good health.

The rearrangement joins TRBV15 to TRBJ2-7; the D is unclear. The CDR3 sequence is 12 residues long. Germline CDR1 is LNHNV and CDR2 is YYDKDF (reference sequence). V was clipped by 0 bases and J by 7 bases, with 7 bases between them. This CDR3 reads CATSRDGREQYF. CDR3 nucleotides: TGTGCCACCAGCAGAGATGGGCGGGAGCAGTACTTC.

The genes are TRBV29-1 and TRBJ1-2; D is unclear. From germline, CDR1 is SQVTM and CDR2 ANQGSEA. CDR3 length: 11 residues. Trimming shortened V by 1 base and J by 8 bases, and 8 bases separated the two germline ends. CDR3 sequence reads: CSVEVDSGYTF. In DNA, the CDR3 is TGCAGCGTTGAAGTGGATTCGGGCTACACCTTC. The full variable domain, completed using reference TRBV29-1 and TRBJ1-2, is SAVISQKPSRDICQRGTSLTIQCQVDSQVTMMFWYRQQPGQSLTLIATANQGSEATYESGFVIDKFPISRPNLTFSTLTVSNMSPEDSSIYLCSVEVDSGYTFGSGTRLTVV.

This rearrangement joins TRBV11-2 to TRBJ2-1; D uncertain. The J call may be incorrect, as the DNA end agrees better with TRBJ2-7. CDR3 length equals 15 residues. Per germline, CDR1 SGHAT and CDR2 FQNNGV. The CDR3 nucleotides read TGTGCCAGCAGCCCCCTTTCTAGGTCGAACAATGAGCAGTACTTC. This sequence encodes CASSPLSRSNNEQYF.

This clonotype has just a few counts. The chain couples TRBV12-5 to TRBJ2-5; 7 positions match TRBD2. The J segment lost 11 bases and the V segment lost 6 bases, leaving 6 bases of the junction unmatched. The CDR3 is 11 amino acids. Germline loops: CDR1 LGHNT, CDR2 FRNRAP. The CDR3 sequence is CASGREARQYF. For the CDR3, the DNA is TGTGCTAGTGGCCGGGAGGCACGGCAGTACTTC.

There are a few counts of this clonotype. The genes are TRBV2 and TRBJ2-3; 10 bases match TRBD2. Trimming at V came to 4 bases and at J to 2 bases, leaving 6 bases not matched to a gene. This CDR3 spans 16 amino acids. CDR1 SNHLY and CDR2 FYNNEI come from the germline V gene. CDR3 residues: CASSAGLATFTDTQYF. The CDR3 DNA reads TGTGCCAGCAGTGCGGGACTAGCGACCTTCACAGATACGCAGTATTTT.

The V gene is TRBV5-1, the J gene TRBJ2-7; no firm D call. The CDR3 sequence is 16 residues long. V was shortened by 0 bases and J by 2 bases, with 15 bases between the two germline ends. Germline CDR1 reads SGHRS; CDR2 reads YFSETQ. This CDR3 reads CASSLGASRTTYEQYF. DNA of the CDR3: TGCGCCAGCAGCTTGGGGGCAAGCCGAACTACCTACGAGCAGTACTTC.

The chain combines TRBV7-3 with TRBJ1-2, with a possible D match to TRBD1 (6 bases). Germline assignment: CDR1 SGHTA and CDR2 FQGTGA. The CDR3 is 13 amino acids. V was cut by 4 bases and J by 8 bases, with 14 bases left in between. CDR3 amino acids: CASSSLRGGGYTF. Written as DNA, the CDR3 is TGTGCCAGCAGCTCCCTCAGGGGCGGGGGCTACACCTTC.

This chain joins TRBV27 and TRBJ2-1; D possibly corresponds to TRBD2 (5 bases). Germline V gene sequence: CDR1 MNHEY, CDR2 SMNVEV (reference sequence). The length of the CDR3 is 16 residues. V lost 3 bases and J 5 bases, leaving 17 bases between the germline ends. The chain's CDR3 is CASSFPGRGIHNEQFF. The DNA for the CDR3 is TGTGCCAGCAGTTTCCCCGGACGGGGTATTCACAATGAGCAGTTCTTC.

J is TRBJ2-1 and V is TRBV4-2, with 7 bases that match TRBD2. V dropped 1 base and J dropped 13; count of bases not matched to a gene: 13. From germline, CDR1 is LGHNA and CDR2 YNFKEQ. The CDR3 has 15 residues. As DNA, the CDR3 is TGTGCCAGCAGCCAAGCGTCCGGACTAGAAGAGACCCAGTTCTTC. Translated: CASSQASGLEETQFF.

This clonotype was found a few times. A read error may account for a junction end that differs from germline. The chain employs TRBV20-1 and TRBJ2-1; TRBD2 aligns across 7 bases. CDR3 length: 15 amino acids. CDR1 and CDR2 (germline): DFQATT, SNEGSKA (reference sequence). The CDR3 region is CSARRREGRGNEQFF. In nucleotides, the CDR3 is TGCAGTGCTAGACGTAGGGAGGGCCGAGGCAATGAGCAGTTCTTT.

The table lists this clonotype with a few counts. The V gene is TRBV6-5, the J gene TRBJ1-2, with no clear D. Germline V gives CDR1 MNHEY, CDR2 SVGAGI. V shed 2 bases and J shed 2 bases, with 3 bases lying between them. This CDR3 spans 12 amino acids. CDR3 protein: CASSYGNYGYTF. In DNA form, the CDR3 reads TGTGCCAGCAGTTACGGGAACTATGGCTACACCTTC.

This clonotype showed up just a few times. The chain joins TRBV21-1 to TRBJ1-2. TRBV21-1 represents a pseudogene. The CDR3 is 18 amino acids. The CDR3 DNA reads as TGTGCCAGCAGCAAAAAGGAGACACGACGATACTATGGTAGTGGCTACACCTTC. Amino acids: CASSKKETRRYYGSGYTF.

The gene calls are TRBV12-3 or TRBV12-4 and TRBJ2-1, with 10 bases fitting TRBD1. CDR3 size: 15 residues. With 2 bases clipped from V and 5 bases from J, the junction kept 3 bases outside the gene matches. In nucleotides, the CDR3 is TGTGCCAGCAGTTTAACGGGACAGGGGCACAATGAGCAGTTCTTC. Its protein is CASSLTGQGHNEQFF.

The chain carries TRBV13 and TRBJ2-3; no reliable D call. The CDR3 spans 11 residues. The germline CDR1 and CDR2 sequences are PRHDT and FYEKMQ (reference sequence). Trimming pared 8 bases from V and 2 bases from J, leaving 5 bases between. The CDR3 reads CASENTDTQYF. The CDR3 DNA reads as TGTGCCAGCGAAAACACAGATACGCAGTATTTT.

This clonotype has ten or more counts. The chain carries TRBV12-3 or TRBV12-4 and TRBJ2-3, with TRBD2 matching over 7 bases. The CDR3 loop spans 16 amino acids. With 6 bases clipped from V and 4 bases from J, the junction kept 13 bases outside the gene matches. The CDR3 coding sequence is TGTGCCAGCAGCCTTCGGAGGGAGGGCCCTCCAGATACGCAGTATTTT. This translates into CASSLRREGPPDTQYF.

The chain combines TRBV30 with TRBJ2-7, with D maybe TRBD1 (5 bases). There are 14 residues in the CDR3. V was pared by 0 bases and J by 3 bases, with 12 bases between. The V gene's germline CDR1 is GTSNPN and CDR2 SVGIG (reference sequence). CDR3 nucleotides: TGTGCCTGGAGTGTAGGAGACAGCCACTACGAGCAGTACTTC. Translating it yields CAWSVGDSHYEQYF.

As concerns this clonotype: Mismatch with germline at one junction end may stem from a read error. The V call is TRBV5-1, the J call TRBJ2-5; no definite D call. There are 11 residues in the CDR3. Germline V gene data show CDR1 as SGHRS and CDR2 as YFSETQ. The DNA for the CDR3 is TGCGCCAGCAGAGGAAAAGAGACCAAGTACTTC. As protein: CASRGKETKYF.

This clonotype was observed a single time. The chain carries TRBV6-5 and TRBJ1-3, with D unresolved. Germline V gene sequence: CDR1 MNHEY, CDR2 SVGAGI. Deletions cut 6 bases from V and 0 bases from J, with 9 bases between. This CDR3 is built from 14 residues. CDR3 region: CASRCGFSGNTIYF. The CDR3 region has the DNA TGTGCCAGCAGGTGTGGGTTCTCTGGAAACACCATATATTTT.

V usage is TRBV5-4 and J usage is TRBJ2-5; D possibly uses TRBD1 or TRBD2 (5 bases each). This CDR3 has 14 amino acids. Trimming cost V 3 bases and J 2 bases, with 11 bases left between them. Per germline, CDR1 SGHNT and CDR2 YYREEE (reference sequence). The CDR3 region is CASSSGTSQETQYF. CDR3 bases: TGTGCCAGCAGCTCCGGGACCTCTCAAGAGACCCAGTACTTC.

The CDR3 reads CSAPDRLGHRYAYF. In DNA form, the CDR3 reads TGCAGTGCCCCGGACAGGCTGGGGCACAGATACGCGTATTTT. The chain couples TRBV20-1 to TRBJ2-3, with 7 bases fitting TRBD1. The CDR3 totals 14 residues. After removal of 6 bases from V and 14 bases from J, the junction contained 20 bases not matched to a gene. Germline CDR1 DFQATT, CDR2 SNEGSKA (reference sequence).

The J gene is TRBJ2-5, the V gene TRBV7-8; D gene ambiguous. The J call may not be correct, given that the DNA end is closer to TRBJ2-7. CDR3 size: 13 residues. Germline CDR1 SGHVS, CDR2 FQNEAQ. The CDR3: CASSLRPSIEQYF. The CDR3 DNA reads TGTGCCAGCAGCTTAAGGCCCTCGATCGAGCAGTACTTC.

The chain carries TRBV24-1 and TRBJ2-3, with TRBD2 matching 10 bases. The CDR3 length is 16 residues. J lost 14 bases, V lost 1 base, and 14 bases had no gene match. Per the germline V gene, CDR1 is KGHDR and CDR2 is SFDVKD. CDR3 loop: CATSDLEREGHRYAYF. The CDR3 DNA reads TGTGCCACCAGTGATTTAGAGCGGGAGGGGCACAGATACGCGTATTTT.

J is TRBJ2-4 and V is TRBV7-2, with TRBD1 matching 12 bases. The J call may be mistaken, given a closer DNA end match to TRBJ2-7. CDR3 length: 17 amino acids. From germline, CDR1 is SGHTA and CDR2 FQGNSA. The CDR3 protein is CASSLPHSGQGAYEQYF. CDR3 sequence (DNA): TGTGCCAGCAGCTTACCGCATTCGGGACAGGGGGCTTACGAGCAGTACTTC.

The chain is built from TRBV7-9 and TRBJ2-5; 8 nucleotides match TRBD1. Per the germline V gene, CDR1 is SEHNR and CDR2 is FQNEAQ (reference sequence). J was trimmed by 5 bases and V by 3 bases; bases with no gene match: 8. The CDR3 has 15 amino acids. The chain's CDR3 is CASSFGQGIFETQYF. CDR3 coding DNA: TGTGCCAGCAGCTTCGGACAGGGTATATTCGAGACCCAGTACTTC.

The J gene is TRBJ1-4, the V gene TRBV4-2, with D maybe TRBD1 (5 bases). CDR1 is LGHNA, CDR2 YNFKEQ, per germline. This CDR3 is 14 amino acids long. V lost 4 bases and J 5 bases, leaving 11 bases between the germline ends. CDR3 in DNA: TGTGCCAGCAGCCTAACAAGGACAAATGAAAAACTGTTTTTT. Translated: CASSLTRTNEKLFF.

This clonotype was picked up a small number of times. J is TRBJ1-4 and V is TRBV11-3; a possible D gene is TRBD1 (6 bases). CDR1 and CDR2 (germline): SGHNT, YENEEA. This CDR3 has 15 amino acids. Trimming took 5 bases from V and 7 from J, leaving 17 bases between them. For the CDR3, the DNA is TGTGCCAGCAGCCGCCTTTTGGGGGGGCGTGAAAAACTGTTTTTT. Translated: CASSRLLGGREKLFF.

This chain joins TRBV5-6 and TRBJ2-1, with no clear D. The CDR3 totals 14 residues. The germline V gene encodes CDR1 SGHDT and CDR2 YYEEEE. V shed 4 bases and J shed 2 bases, with 10 bases lying between them. Here the CDR3 reads CASSRAGPYNEQFF. CDR3 nucleotide sequence: TGTGCCAGCAGCAGGGCCGGGCCCTACAATGAGCAGTTCTTC.